These 24 T cell receptor beta chains came from one sample sequenced in a study of CXCR3-negative and CXCR3-positive naive CD8 T cells. Notes on the study in general: More hydrophobic TRB CDR3s occurred in CXCR3-positive than in CXCR3-negative naive cells.

Their recognized antigens are unknown. It was by 5' RACE with UMI labels that the TRB cDNA libraries were prepared. After re-calling the 5' RACE reads, TCRdb lists one entry per CDR3 protein, DNA absent. Here the sample table reports about 50,000 distinct CDR3 sequences. The sequenced sample consisted of naive CXCR3+ CD8+ T cells from blood. The subset here: CD45RO-CCR7+CD27+CD95- naive CD8+ T cells expressing CXCR3 (TNR3+). The source is a human donor in good health. Some clones in this sample may be carry-over from other donors' samples.

The rearrangement uses TRBV20-1 and TRBJ1-3. The CDR3 length is 13 residues. Germline V gene data show CDR1 as DFQATT and CDR2 as SNEGSKA (reference sequence). CDR3 residues: CSAPDTFQDTIYF.

The J gene is TRBJ2-7, the V gene TRBV10-2. The CDR3 runs to 14 residues. Germline V gene sequence: CDR1 WSHSY, CDR2 SAAADI. The CDR3 sequence: CASREIQGPYEQYF.

The chain is built from TRBV21-1 and TRBJ2-7; TCRdb names TRBD1, which stays unverified in the absence of DNA. TRBV21-1 is labeled a pseudogene. This CDR3 is 17 amino acids long. The CDR3 here is CASSKNPGQGRSYEQYF.

V usage is TRBV7-2 and J usage is TRBJ1-1; the TCRdb D gene call, TRBD1, has no DNA to confirm it. This CDR3 contains 12 residues. Germline CDR1 reads SGHTA; CDR2 reads FQGNSA. The CDR3 region is CASSLFTGEAFF.

CDR3 loop: CASSQSNPGLAGADTQYF. The genes are TRBV14 and TRBJ2-3; the TRBD2 assignment by TCRdb is unverifiable without DNA. The CDR3 runs to 18 residues. CDR1 and CDR2 from the germline V gene are SGHDN and FVKESK.

V and J are TRBV4-1 and TRBJ2-3. The CDR3 has 15 residues. From germline, CDR1 is MGHRA and CDR2 YSYEKL. The CDR3 sequence: CASSQARGSTDTQYF.

The chain combines TRBV6-2 or TRBV6-3 with TRBJ1-1. The CDR3 has 13 residues. CDR1 and CDR2 (germline): MNHEY, SVGEGT. The CDR3 sequence: CASRFTLNTEAFF.

The chain joins TRBV20-1 to TRBJ2-7; TCRdb indicates TRBD2, and absent DNA this call remains unverified. The CDR3 is made up of 14 amino acids. The germline V gene encodes CDR1 DFQATT and CDR2 SNEGSKA (reference sequence). Here the CDR3 reads CSVDPTSGYYEQYF.

The rearrangement joins TRBV3-1 to TRBJ1-2; the D call of TRBD1 rests on TCRdb alone, since no DNA is present to check it. Germline CDR1 reads LGHDT; CDR2 reads YNNKEL (reference sequence). This CDR3 comprises 20 residues. This CDR3 reads CASSQVRVAAQGAANYGYTF.

The rearrangement links TRBV27 to TRBJ2-7; as DNA is missing, the TRBD1 call by TCRdb cannot be tested. This CDR3 region has 14 residues. Germline-derived CDR1 and CDR2 are MNHEY and SMNVEV (reference sequence). CDR3 protein: CASSPGQGFYEQYF.

This chain uses TRBV5-1 with TRBJ1-1. The germline CDR1 and CDR2 sequences are SGHRS and YFSETQ. The CDR3 loop spans 14 amino acids. The CDR3 protein is CASSGSGEDTEAFF.

The J gene is TRBJ2-7, the V gene TRBV20-1; TCRdb picks TRBD2, but there is no DNA to check that call. CDR3 length: 16 residues. CDR1 DFQATT and CDR2 SNEGSKA come from the germline V gene (reference sequence). CDR3 residues: CSAPSRGRDLNYEQYF.

The chain uses TRBV7-6 and TRBJ2-7; TCRdb selects TRBD1, and the lack of DNA leaves this call unchecked. The CDR3 consists of 14 residues. From germline, CDR1 is SGHVS and CDR2 FNYEAQ. The CDR3 spells CASSPGDRRYEQYF.

The rearrangement links TRBV12-3 or TRBV12-4 to TRBJ2-2. The CDR3 covers 12 residues. The CDR3 here is CASSLPPGELFF.

CDR3 in amino acids: CASSLGRRTYEQYF. The chain combines TRBV5-8 with TRBJ2-7. Germline assignment: CDR1 SGHTS and CDR2 YDEGEE. The CDR3 contains 14 residues.

The chain is built from TRBV20-1 and TRBJ2-2; TCRdb gives TRBD1 as the D gene, but with no DNA this cannot be confirmed. Germline V gene lookup returns CDR1 DFQATT and CDR2 SNEGSKA (reference sequence). The CDR3 sequence is 15 residues long. CDR3 loop: CSARAAGGLAGELFF.

CDR3 loop: CASTIQGANTEAFF. The chain joins TRBV6-5 to TRBJ1-1; TCRdb names TRBD1, which stays unverified in the absence of DNA. Germline CDR1 reads MNHEY; CDR2 reads SVGAGI. The CDR3 totals 14 residues.

The chain combines TRBV7-9 with TRBJ2-3. Germline loops: CDR1 SEHNR, CDR2 FQNEAQ (reference sequence). The CDR3 sequence is 13 residues long. The CDR3 here is CASSLEGRDTQYF.

V is TRBV7-3 and J is TRBJ1-5. Germline lookup yields CDR1 SGHTA and CDR2 FQGTGA. The CDR3 runs 17 residues. CDR3 sequence reads: CASSHLGGRYSNQPQHF.

The chain uses TRBV12-3 or TRBV12-4 and TRBJ1-1; absent DNA, TCRdb's TRBD1 call cannot be checked. The CDR3 spans 14 residues. CDR3 sequence: CASSLRTGDTEAFF.

The chain is built from TRBV30 and TRBJ1-1. This CDR3 comprises 13 residues. Germline V gene sequence: CDR1 GTSNPN, CDR2 SVGIG (reference sequence). The CDR3 sequence: CALTGYVASEAFF.

The chain recombines TRBV28 with TRBJ2-2; TCRdb's D call of TRBD2 is untestable without DNA. CDR1 is MDHEN, CDR2 SYDVKM, per germline. The CDR3 sequence is 17 residues long. CDR3 loop: CASSLWRLAGNTGELFF.

V usage is TRBV18 and J usage is TRBJ2-3; TCRdb's assignment of TRBD2 cannot be checked, as there is no DNA. The CDR3 consists of 17 residues. The germline gives CDR1 KGHSH, CDR2 LQKENI. This chain's CDR3 is CASSPLEKRGAEDTQYF.

The genes are TRBV24-1 and TRBJ1-1; TCRdb calls TRBD1, which cannot be checked without DNA. The CDR3 sequence is 14 residues long. The germline V gene encodes CDR1 KGHDR and CDR2 SFDVKD. The CDR3 sequence: CATRPQGARTEAFF.